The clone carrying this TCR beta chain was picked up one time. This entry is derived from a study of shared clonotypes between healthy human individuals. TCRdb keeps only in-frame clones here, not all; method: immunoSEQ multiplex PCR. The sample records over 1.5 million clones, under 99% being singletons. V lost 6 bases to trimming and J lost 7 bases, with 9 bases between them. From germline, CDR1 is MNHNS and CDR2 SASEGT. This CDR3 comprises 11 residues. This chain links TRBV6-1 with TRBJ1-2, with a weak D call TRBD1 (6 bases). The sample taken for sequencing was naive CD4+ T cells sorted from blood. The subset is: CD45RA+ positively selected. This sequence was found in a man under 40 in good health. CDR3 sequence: CASRRDIGYTF. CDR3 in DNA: TGTGCCAGCAGGAGGGACATTGGCTACACCTTC.